The T cell receptor (beta chain) described here comes from a study of breast tumors, draining lymph nodes, adjacent tissues. TCRdb re-analysed the multiplex PCR reads in MiXCR, keeping a single row per CDR3 protein. The table shows some 150,000 distinct CDR3 sequences, with 20% to 25% occurring only once. Samples came from axillary lymph nodes draining the breast cancer. CDR3 length: 14 residues. V was clipped by 3 bases and J by 4 bases; unmatched bases: 2. Germline CDR1 SGHTA, CDR2 FQGNSA. The receptor was derived from a female donor with breast cancer. Some clones in this sample may be carry-over from other donors' samples. Input material: axillary lymph node tissue. The chain uses TRBV7-2 and TRBJ2-5; 10 bases map to TRBD2. CDR3 nucleotides: TGTGCCAGCAGCTTCAGCGGGGGGGGAGAGACCCAGTACTTC. It is translated as CASSFSGGGETQYF.